The 22 T cell receptor beta chains below were found in one sample sequenced in a study of T cell responses to AZD1222 COVID-19 vaccine. Here immunoSEQ multiplex PCR was the method, and the copy in TCRdb shows in-frame clones only, minus some. The sample records about 63,000 clones, about 80% being singletons. The sample was peripheral blood, taken 28 days after the second AZD1222 dose. Every receptor here comes from an adult who received the AZD1222 COVID-19 vaccine.

The V and J genes are TRBV15 and TRBJ2-5, with a possible D match to TRBD1 (6 bases). This CDR3 comprises 15 residues. The ends were cut back, 0 bases at V and 5 bases at J, with 13 bases in the middle. CDR1 and CDR2 from the germline V gene are LNHNV and YYDKDF (reference sequence). CDR3 in DNA: TGTGCCACCAGCAGAGATAGGAACAGGGAGGAGACCCAGTACTTC. Protein product: CATSRDRNREETQYF.

The chain has TRBV18 and TRBJ2-6; the D call may be TRBD1 or TRBD2 (5 bases each). Per germline, CDR1 KGHSH and CDR2 LQKENI. With 1 base removed from V and 0 bases from J, the gap between germline ends came to 10 bases. The CDR3 has 17 residues. CDR3 sequence: CASSPRDGYSGANVLTF. The CDR3 DNA is TGTGCCAGCTCACCACGGGACGGATACTCTGGGGCCAACGTCCTGACTTTC.

V and J are TRBV2 and TRBJ2-1, with 14 bases aligning to TRBD2. The length of the CDR3 is 17 residues. J gave up 6 bases and V 10 bases, and 14 bases lay outside the gene matches. Germline V lookup: CDR1 SNHLY, CDR2 FYNNEI. CDR3: CAIRLAGGTLVPNEQFF. The CDR3 nucleotides read TGTGCCATCCGACTAGCGGGGGGGACCTTGGTTCCCAATGAGCAGTTCTTC.

The rearrangement links TRBV3-1 (or the pseudogene TRBV3-2) to TRBJ2-3; TRBD2 matches at 13 bases. CDR1 is LGHDT, CDR2 YNNKEL, per germline (reference sequence). Germline trimming cut 4 bases from V and 5 bases from J; bases unmatched to any gene: 6. This CDR3 spans 16 amino acids. CDR3 sequence: CASSPSRLAGGDTQYF. The CDR3 DNA follows: TGTGCCAGCAGCCCCTCTCGACTAGCGGGGGGAGATACGCAGTATTTT.

The chain employs TRBV2 and TRBJ1-5, with D possibly TRBD1 on 5 matching bases. The CDR3 loop spans 15 amino acids. V was pared by 2 bases and J by 0 bases, with 8 bases between. CDR1 SNHLY and CDR2 FYNNEI come from the germline V gene. CDR3 sequence (DNA): TGTGCCAGCAGTGAACAGGGAAATAGCAATCAGCCCCAGCATTTT. Translation gives CASSEQGNSNQPQHF.

The CDR3 sequence: CASSDRPGAYGYTF. The CDR3 region has the DNA TGTGCCAGCAGTGATCGACCCGGCGCCTATGGCTACACCTTC. The chain has TRBV4-2 and TRBJ1-2; no clear D. The V and J ends lost 6 bases and 4 bases respectively, with 15 bases between them. Germline CDR1 and CDR2: LGHNA and YNFKEQ. The CDR3 loop spans 14 amino acids.

The CDR3 sequence: CASSVDQGSGNTIYF. The DNA for the CDR3 is TGTGCCAGCAGCGTAGATCAGGGTTCTGGAAACACCATATATTTT. The chain couples TRBV9 to TRBJ1-3, with TRBD1 as a possible D gene (5 bases). The CDR3 is 15 residues long. The germline gives CDR1 SGDLS, CDR2 YYNGEE. Trimming removed 0 bases at V and 1 base at J, with 8 bases between.

This chain links TRBV29-1 with TRBJ2-3, with D perhaps matching TRBD1 or TRBD2 (5 bases each). This CDR3 spans 14 amino acids. Trimming left V 3 bases short and J 6 bases short, with 16 bases between. Germline CDR1 and CDR2: SQVTM and ANQGSEA. The CDR3 DNA reads as TGCAGCGTTGAGAGAGGAGGCTGGGGGGATACGCAGTATTTT. As protein: CSVERGGWGDTQYF.

V is TRBV18 and J is TRBJ2-7; 9 bases line up with TRBD2. Germline assignment: CDR1 KGHSH and CDR2 LQKENI. V was pared by 1 base and J by 7 bases, with 8 bases of the junction left unmatched. CDR3 length: 15 amino acids. Written as DNA, the CDR3 is TGTGCCAGCTCACCACGGGATAGCGGGGGCAGTGAGCAGTACTTC. This sequence encodes CASSPRDSGGSEQYF.

The rearrangement joins TRBV10-1 to TRBJ2-1, with 11 positions matching TRBD1. Unmatched junction bases numbered 5, after V lost 3 bases and J lost 7 bases. This CDR3 has 15 residues. The germline V gene encodes CDR1 WNHNN and CDR2 SYGVQD (reference sequence). Here the CDR3 DNA reads TGCGCCAGCAGTGATCCGGGGACAGGGGGGAATGAGCAGTTCTTC. This sequence encodes CASSDPGTGGNEQFF.

CDR3 sequence reads: CASSLARASGGTTSYNEQFF. The CDR3 DNA sequence: TGTGCCAGCAGCTTAGCGCGGGCTAGCGGGGGTACCACTTCCTACAATGAGCAGTTCTTC. The V gene is TRBV7-8, the J gene TRBJ2-1, with 10 bases identical to TRBD2. CDR1 and CDR2 (germline): SGHVS, FQNEAQ. The length of the CDR3 is 20 residues. The V and J ends lost 0 bases and 1 base, in that order; junction bases with no gene match: 12.

The chain combines TRBV6-2 or TRBV6-3 with TRBJ2-3; TRBD2 matches at 8 bases. The germline gives CDR1 MNHEY, CDR2 SVGEGT. The CDR3 totals 17 residues. After removal of 6 bases from V and 3 bases from J, the junction contained 14 bases not matched to a gene. The CDR3 nucleotides read TGTGCCAGCAGCCCGATAGGGTCTAGCGGGCTAACAGATACGCAGTATTTT. Translating gives CASSPIGSSGLTDTQYF.

The rearrangement uses TRBV28 and TRBJ2-7; no clear D gene. The V end lost 4 bases, the J end lost 0 bases, and 1 base lay between the germline ends. This CDR3 spans 11 amino acids. Looked up from germline, CDR1 is MDHEN and CDR2 is SYDVKM. CDR3 region: CASSYSYEQYF. The CDR3 coding sequence is TGTGCCAGCAGTTACTCCTACGAGCAGTACTTC.

This chain uses TRBV28 with TRBJ1-3; possible D gene TRBD1, 5 bases. This CDR3 spans 15 amino acids. Trimming took off 6 bases at V and 0 bases at J, with 12 bases between the two ends. The V gene's germline CDR1 is MDHEN and CDR2 SYDVKM. CDR3 amino acids: CASRVPGFSGNTIYF. The DNA of the CDR3 is TGTGCCAGCAGAGTCCCAGGGTTCTCTGGAAACACCATATATTTT.

This chain uses TRBV19 with TRBJ1-5, with D possibly being TRBD1 (5 bases). V was shortened by 2 bases and J by 1 base, with 9 bases between the two germline ends. The CDR3 sequence is 15 residues long. Germline V gene data show CDR1 as LNHDA and CDR2 as SQIVND (reference sequence). The CDR3 nucleotides are TGTGCCAGTAGTATACAGAGACAGAGCAATCAGCCCCAGCATTTT. Translating it yields CASSIQRQSNQPQHF.

The chain is built from TRBV21-1 and TRBJ2-1; the D segment call TRBD2 is taken from the table without a DNA check. TRBV21-1 is marked as a pseudogene. This CDR3 spans 14 amino acids. CDR3 protein: CASSRSGGPPEQFF. The CDR3 nucleotides read TGTGCCAGCAGTCGTAGCGGGGGCCCTCCGGAGCAGTTCTTC.

In this sample, this clone turned up once. J is TRBJ2-7 and V is TRBV5-1; D is undetermined. Trimming left V 3 bases short and J 1 base short, with 11 bases between. Germline V gives CDR1 SGHRS, CDR2 YFSETQ. CDR3 length: 14 residues. The CDR3 sequence: CASSSWTGSYEQYF. DNA for the CDR3: TGCGCCAGCAGCTCCTGGACGGGTTCCTACGAGCAGTACTTC.

The V call is TRBV10-1, the J call TRBJ2-3, with D perhaps matching TRBD1 (6 bases). The V gene's germline CDR1 is WNHNN and CDR2 SYGVQD (reference sequence). The length of the CDR3 is 15 residues. V lost 2 bases and J 4 bases, leaving 13 bases between the germline ends. CDR3 region: CASSENIQGSDTQYF. The CDR3 DNA reads as TGCGCCAGCAGTGAGAACATACAGGGATCAGATACGCAGTATTTT.

The J gene is TRBJ1-2, the V gene TRBV6-5, with D perhaps matching TRBD1 (6 bases). V lost 6 bases, J lost 1 base, and 15 bases lay in between. Germline lookup yields CDR1 MNHEY and CDR2 SVGAGI. The CDR3 sequence is 15 residues long. CDR3 DNA: TGTGCCAGCAGGCCCGGACAGAACATTAACTATGGCTACACCTTC. Protein product: CASRPGQNINYGYTF.

The chain recombines TRBV27 with TRBJ1-1, with 8 positions matching TRBD1. This CDR3 is 15 amino acids long. Germline trimming cut 5 bases from V and 4 bases from J; bases unmatched to any gene: 9. The V gene's germline CDR1 is MNHEY and CDR2 SMNVEV (reference sequence). The CDR3, as DNA: TGTGCCAGCAGTCCTCGGACAGGGAGGAGCACTGAAGCTTTCTTT. The encoded protein is CASSPRTGRSTEAFF.

A word on this clone: Within the sample, other DNA sequences also encode this same CDR3. J is TRBJ1-5 and V is TRBV28, with D possibly being TRBD1 (5 bases). Trimming shortened V by 3 bases and J by 5 bases, and 8 bases separated the two germline ends. The CDR3 is 13 residues long. Germline lookup yields CDR1 MDHEN and CDR2 SYDVKM. In nucleotides, the CDR3 is TGTGCCAGCAGTTTTCGCAGGGATCAGCCCCAGCATTTT. Translated, it gives CASSFRRDQPQHF.

The chain recombines TRBV5-1 with TRBJ2-6; D not certain. CDR1 and CDR2 from the germline V gene are SGHRS and YFSETQ. Trimming removed 6 bases from V and 2 bases from J, with 6 bases in between. The CDR3 length is 13 residues. In DNA form, the CDR3 reads TGCGCCAGCAATAAGCCTGGGGCCAACGTCCTGACTTTC. It encodes CASNKPGANVLTF.